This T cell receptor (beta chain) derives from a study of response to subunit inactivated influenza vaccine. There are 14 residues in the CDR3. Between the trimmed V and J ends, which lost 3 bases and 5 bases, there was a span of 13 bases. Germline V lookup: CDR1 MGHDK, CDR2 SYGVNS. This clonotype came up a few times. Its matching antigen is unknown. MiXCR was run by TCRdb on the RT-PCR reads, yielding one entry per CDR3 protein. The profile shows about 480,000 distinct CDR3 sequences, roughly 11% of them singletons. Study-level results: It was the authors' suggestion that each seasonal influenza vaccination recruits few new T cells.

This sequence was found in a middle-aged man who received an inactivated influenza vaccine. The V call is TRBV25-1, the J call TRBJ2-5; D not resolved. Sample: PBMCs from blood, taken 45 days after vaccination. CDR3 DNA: TGTGCCAGCAGTGATGTAAGGGTTGGCGAGACCCAGTACTTC. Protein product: CASSDVRVGETQYF.